Detailed here is one T cell receptor beta chain. The antigen is not known. Only in-frame clones appear in the TCRdb table, and some are missing; sequencing was by immunoSEQ multiplex PCR. The sample holds over a million clones; around three quarters are singletons and the top ten take approximately 0.56%. This sample was included in a study of shared clonotypes between healthy human individuals. General study points: Sequencing depth was predicted to influence how clonotypes are shared among donors. Across a handful of donors, naive CD4 shared roughly 5.1%, naive CD8 more than 3%, memory CD4 roughly 2.5%, memory CD8 around 0.36%.

Participating donors were healthy, HIV-negative adults free of recent acute infections or vaccinations. The germline CDR1 and CDR2 sequences are SGHAT and FQNNGV. The CDR3 contains 15 residues. Trimming removed 2 bases from V and 4 bases from J; junction bases left unmatched: 5. The chain employs TRBV11-2 and TRBJ1-5, with 7 bases identical to TRBD1. Material for sequencing was memory CD4+ T cells from PBMCs. This sample's subset: CD45RA-negative fraction. This TCR was recovered from a man aged 18 to 29 in good health. Some clones in this sample may be carry-over from other donors' samples. The CDR3 sequence is CASSLSTGQNQPQHF. CDR3 DNA sequence: TGTGCCAGCAGCTTATCGACGGGACAGAATCAGCCCCAGCATTTT.